This is a list of T cell receptor beta chains from one sample in a study of OX40 agonist ivuxolimab in advanced cancers. Profiling relied on immunoSEQ multiplex PCR, and the TCRdb table lists in-frame clones only, not all of them. Of 75,000 to 95,000 clones listed, about 90% are singletons. The source was CD4+ or CD8+ T cells sorted from blood, collected in a trial of the OX40 agonist ivuxolimab. Every receptor here comes from an adult with an advanced solid tumor such as melanoma, head and neck, liver or kidney cancer. Both conserved end residues are part of each CDR3. Each record gives: CDR3 protein, CDR3 DNA, D gene, J gene, clone size, V gene. The D gene is left open where the match is weak. Size is omitted from some rows. Given values are once, few, many or a class for expanded clones.

CDR3 protein: CASSWRTSGGDTQYF
CDR3 DNA: TGTGCCAGCAGCTGGCGGACTAGCGGGGGTGATACGCAGTATTTT
D gene: TRBD2
J gene: TRBJ2-3
clone size: -
V gene: TRBV5-6

CDR3 protein: CASSQALVGGGVYNEQFF
CDR3 DNA: TGCGCCAGCAGCCAAGCTTTAGTCGGAGGGGGAGTCTACAATGAGCAGTTCTTC
D gene: -
J gene: TRBJ2-1
clone size: -
V gene: TRBV4-1

CDR3 protein: CASSPLAGQGIETQYF
CDR3 DNA: TGTGCCAGCAGCCCCCTGGCAGGACAGGGGATAGAGACCCAGTACTTC
D gene: TRBD1
J gene: TRBJ2-5
clone size: -
V gene: TRBV5-6

CDR3 protein: CASSSRTSGLNTGELFF
CDR3 DNA: TGTGCCAGCAGCTCTCGGACTAGCGGGCTTAACACCGGGGAGCTGTTTTTT
D gene: TRBD2
J gene: TRBJ2-2
clone size: -
V gene: TRBV7-2

CDR3 protein: CASSFDSNYGYTF
CDR3 DNA: TGTGCCAGCAGCTTCGACAGTAACTATGGCTACACCTTC
D gene: -
J gene: TRBJ1-2
clone size: -
V gene: TRBV7-2

CDR3 protein: CASSTTPWEQFF
CDR3 DNA: TGTGCCAGCAGTACAACTCCTTGGGAGCAGTTCTTC
D gene: -
J gene: TRBJ2-1
clone size: -
V gene: TRBV28

CDR3 protein: CASPLPGQGMNEQFF
CDR3 DNA: TGTGCCAGTCCCCTTCCGGGACAGGGTATGAATGAGCAGTTCTTC
D gene: TRBD1
J gene: TRBJ2-1
clone size: -
V gene: TRBV28

CDR3 protein: CASSRGSGGTYEQYF
CDR3 DNA: TGTGCCAGCAGCCGCGGTAGCGGGGGAACCTACGAGCAGTACTTC
D gene: TRBD2
J gene: TRBJ2-7
clone size: -
V gene: TRBV5-6

CDR3 protein: CASSAPYGYTF
CDR3 DNA: TGTGCCAGCAGTGCCCCTTATGGCTACACCTTC
D gene: -
J gene: TRBJ1-2
clone size: -
V gene: TRBV6-1

CDR3 protein: CASSHSEGVYTEAFF
CDR3 DNA: TGCGCCAGCAGCCATTCAGAGGGGGTCTACACTGAAGCTTTCTTT
D gene: -
J gene: TRBJ1-1
clone size: once
V gene: TRBV4-1

CDR3 protein: CASSIGTGESYEQYF
CDR3 DNA: TGTGCCAGTAGTATAGGTACGGGAGAGAGCTACGAGCAGTACTTC
D gene: -
J gene: TRBJ2-7
clone size: -
V gene: TRBV19

CDR3 protein: CASSLTSGGRGEQFF
CDR3 DNA: TGTGCCAGCAGCTTGACTAGCGGGGGGCGCGGTGAGCAGTTCTTC
D gene: TRBD2
J gene: TRBJ2-1
clone size: -
V gene: TRBV13

CDR3 protein: CASSSYSPDGYITLNYGYTF
CDR3 DNA: TGTGCCAGCAGTTCATATTCCCCCGATGGTTACATAACGCTCAACTATGGCTACACCTTC
D gene: -
J gene: TRBJ1-2
clone size: -
V gene: TRBV28

CDR3 protein: CASSLDQGPSYEQYF
CDR3 DNA: TGTGCCAGCAGCTTAGACCAGGGGCCCTCCTACGAGCAGTACTTC
D gene: -
J gene: TRBJ2-7
clone size: -
V gene: TRBV7-2

CDR3 protein: CASSDLPMGRRTDTQYF
CDR3 DNA: TGTGCCAGCAGTGATCTCCCCATGGGCAGACGCACAGATACGCAGTATTTT
D gene: -
J gene: TRBJ2-3
clone size: few
V gene: TRBV6-1

CDR3 protein: CASSGGNGRYTEAFF
CDR3 DNA: TGCGCCAGCAGCGGGGGAAATGGGCGTTACACTGAAGCTTTCTTT
D gene: -
J gene: TRBJ1-1
clone size: -
V gene: TRBV10-1

CDR3 protein: CASNRGFDEQYF
CDR3 DNA: TGTGCCAGCAACAGGGGGTTCGACGAGCAGTACTTC
D gene: TRBD1
J gene: TRBJ2-7
clone size: -
V gene: TRBV6-1

CDR3 protein: CASSTQVSGANVLTF
CDR3 DNA: TGTGCCAGCAGCACACAGGTCTCTGGGGCCAACGTCCTGACTTTC
D gene: -
J gene: TRBJ2-6
clone size: -
V gene: TRBV7-3

CDR3 protein: CASSEIVTGYGANVLTF
CDR3 DNA: TGTGCCAGCAGTGAAATAGTTACAGGGTACGGGGCCAACGTCCTGACTTTC
D gene: -
J gene: TRBJ2-6
clone size: -
V gene: TRBV6-1

CDR3 protein: CASSRDLATDTQYF
CDR3 DNA: TGCGCCAGCAGCCGGGACTTGGCCACAGATACGCAGTATTTT
D gene: -
J gene: TRBJ2-3
clone size: -
V gene: TRBV5-1

CDR3 protein: CASRPSPGLAEKEQYF
CDR3 DNA: TGTGCCAGCAGACCTTCTCCGGGACTAGCGGAAAAGGAGCAGTACTTC
D gene: TRBD2
J gene: TRBJ2-7
clone size: -
V gene: TRBV7-9

CDR3 protein: CAISGRLGEEQYF
CDR3 DNA: TGTGCCATCAGTGGGCGGTTGGGTGAGGAGCAGTACTTC
D gene: -
J gene: TRBJ2-7
clone size: -
V gene: TRBV10-3

CDR3 protein: CARPLGTSTSYEQYF
CDR3 DNA: TGCGCCAGGCCCCTCGGGACTAGCACGTCCTACGAGCAGTACTTC
D gene: TRBD2
J gene: TRBJ2-7
clone size: -
V gene: TRBV10-1

CDR3 protein: CASSSQETQYF
CDR3 DNA: TGTGCCAGCAGCTCCCAAGAGACCCAGTACTTC
D gene: -
J gene: TRBJ2-5
clone size: -
V gene: TRBV7-9